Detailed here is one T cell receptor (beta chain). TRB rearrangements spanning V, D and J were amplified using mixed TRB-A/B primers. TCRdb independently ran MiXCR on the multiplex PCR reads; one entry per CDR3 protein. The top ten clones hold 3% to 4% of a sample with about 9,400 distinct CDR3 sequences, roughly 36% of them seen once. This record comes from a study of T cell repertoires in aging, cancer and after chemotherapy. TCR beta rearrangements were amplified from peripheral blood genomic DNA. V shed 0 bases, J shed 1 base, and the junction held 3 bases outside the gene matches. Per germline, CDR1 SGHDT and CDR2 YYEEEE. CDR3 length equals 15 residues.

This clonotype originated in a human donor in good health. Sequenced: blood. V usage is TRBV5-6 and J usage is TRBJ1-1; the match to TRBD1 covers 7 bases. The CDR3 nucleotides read TGTGCCAGCAGCTTGGCAAACAGGGGGAACACTGAAGCTTTCTTT. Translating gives CASSLANRGNTEAFF. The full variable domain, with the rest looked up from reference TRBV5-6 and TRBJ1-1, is DAGVTQSPTHLIKTRGQQVTLRCSPKSGHDTVSWYQQALGQGPQFIFQYYEEEERQRGNFPDRFSGHQFPNYSSELNVNALLLGDSALYLCASSLANRGNTEAFFGQGTRLTVV.